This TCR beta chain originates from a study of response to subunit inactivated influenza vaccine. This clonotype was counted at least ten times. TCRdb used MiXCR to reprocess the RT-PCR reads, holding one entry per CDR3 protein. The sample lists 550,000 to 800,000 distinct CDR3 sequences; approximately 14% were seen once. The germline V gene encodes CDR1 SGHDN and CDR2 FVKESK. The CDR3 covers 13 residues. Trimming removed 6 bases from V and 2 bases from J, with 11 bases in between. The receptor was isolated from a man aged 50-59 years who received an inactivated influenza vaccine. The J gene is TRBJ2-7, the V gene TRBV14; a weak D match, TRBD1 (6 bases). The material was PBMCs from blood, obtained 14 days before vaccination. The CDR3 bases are TGTGCCAGCAGGCCGGGACACACCTACGAGCAGTACTTC. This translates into CASRPGHTYEQYF.